A selection of T cell receptor beta chains follows, all from one sample in a study of regulatory T cells in long-lasting Graves disease. TCRdb itself ran the multiplex PCR reads through MiXCR, one entry per CDR3 protein. The table lists roughly 500,000 distinct CDR3 sequences, around 13% of them singletons. The same sample was also studied in work on T cells in Graves' hyperthyroidism and ophthalmopathy.

Sample: peripheral blood mononuclear cells (PBMCs), taken at new diagnosis, from a patient treated with antithyroid drugs. The receptors derive from a young woman with Graves disease. CDR3s include the opening cysteine and the closing phenylalanine or tryptophan. D genes are given only for firm matches. Some rows mark clone size as missing; the rest say once, few, many or name a class of expanded clone.

TRBV5-1,many,-,TRBJ1-1,CASSLFPGDTEAFF,TGCGCCAGCAGCTTGTTCCCAGGGGACACTGAAGCTTTCTTT
TRBV14,many,TRBD2,TRBJ2-7,CASSQAAGTSGRLRHEQYF,TGTGCCAGCAGCCAAGCCGCCGGGACTAGCGGGAGGTTAAGACACGAGCAGTACTTC
TRBV4-1,-,-,TRBJ1-1,CASSLTGASDTEAFF,TGCGCCAGCAGCCTGACGGGAGCGTCGGACACTGAAGCTTTCTTT
TRBV29-1,many,-,TRBJ2-1,CSVAGEYNEQFF,TGCAGCGTTGCAGGGGAGTACAATGAGCAGTTCTTC
TRBV25-1,many,TRBD2,TRBJ2-5,CASSERTSGRRLFKETQYF,TGTGCCAGCAGTGAAAGGACTAGCGGGAGAAGGTTATTTAAAGAGACCCAGTACTTC
TRBV19,many,TRBD2,TRBJ2-2,CASSRTSGMTGELFF,TGTGCCAGTAGTAGGACTAGCGGTATGACCGGGGAGCTGTTTTTT
TRBV9,few,-,TRBJ1-2,CASSVDGSLYGYTF,TGTGCCAGCAGCGTAGACGGCAGTCTCTATGGCTACACCTTC
TRBV13,many,TRBD2,TRBJ2-7,CASSPGTSDYEQYF,TGTGCCAGCAGCCCCGGGACTAGCGACTACGAGCAGTACTTC
TRBV4-1,few,TRBD2,TRBJ2-7,CASSQVGLAGEYEQYF,TGCGCCAGCAGCCAAGTCGGACTAGCGGGAGAGTACGAGCAGTACTTC
TRBV20-1,-,-,TRBJ2-5,CSAHPLTGFGETQYF,TGCAGTGCTCATCCCCTCACAGGGTTTGGAGAGACCCAGTACTTC
TRBV12-3/TRBV12-4,many,-,TRBJ1-6,CASSLGTPNSPLHF,TGTGCCAGCAGTCTCGGGACACCTAATTCACCCCTCCACTTT
TRBV5-1,-,-,TRBJ2-5,CASSSGYQQETQYF,TGCGCCAGCAGCTCGGGCTACCAACAAGAGACCCAGTACTTC
TRBV11-2,many,-,TRBJ2-7,CASSLGWGSSYEQYF,TGTGCCAGCAGCTTAGGGTGGGGCTCCTCCTACGAGCAGTACTTC
TRBV10-3,-,TRBD1,TRBJ1-5,CAISEPMDRVRGNQPQHF,TGTGCCATCAGTGAGCCCATGGACAGGGTTAGGGGCAATCAGCCCCAGCATTTT